Following are 31 T cell receptor beta chains from one sample sequenced in a study of T cell responses to AZD1222 COVID-19 vaccine. Generated by immunoSEQ multiplex PCR, the TCRdb table keeps only in-frame clones and is missing some. The sample contains 200,000 to 300,000 clones, 90% to 95% of which appear only once. Sequenced material: peripheral blood, taken on day 0 of AZD1222 vaccination. All receptors come from an adult in good health.

The CDR3 region has the DNA TGTGCCAGCTCACCGGGGACAGGTACTAACTATGGCTACACCTTC. Its protein product is CASSPGTGTNYGYTF. This chain connects TRBV18 to TRBJ1-2, with 8 bases that match TRBD1. J lost 0 bases, V lost 3 bases, and 3 bases had no gene match. The CDR3 consists of 15 residues. Germline V lookup: CDR1 KGHSH, CDR2 LQKENI.

V and J are TRBV20-1 and TRBJ2-7; perhaps TRBD2 as D (6 bases). CDR3 length equals 11 residues. The germline CDR1 and CDR2 sequences are DFQATT and SNEGSKA (reference sequence). Trimming removed 0 bases from V and 13 bases from J, with 13 bases in between. CDR3 coding DNA: TGCAGTGCTAGAGATATGGGGCGGGAATACTTC. Translated, it gives CSARDMGREYF.

This chain uses TRBV3-1 (or the pseudogene TRBV3-2) with TRBJ2-1; 11 positions match TRBD2. CDR1 LGHDT and CDR2 YNNKEL come from the germline V gene (reference sequence). CDR3 size: 16 residues. V was clipped by 4 bases and J by 3 bases; unmatched bases: 5. CDR3 region: CASSLGLAGGYNEQFF. CDR3 bases: TGTGCCAGCAGCCTGGGGCTAGCGGGGGGCTACAATGAGCAGTTCTTC.

As regards this clone: Other DNA sequences in the same sample also yield this CDR3. The V and J genes are TRBV28 and TRBJ1-3; D not resolved. The CDR3 spans 13 residues. Between the trimmed V and J ends, which lost 2 bases and 1 base, there was a span of 3 bases. Germline CDR1 and CDR2: MDHEN and SYDVKM. As DNA, the CDR3 is TGTGCCAGCAGTTTAGGATCTGGAAACACCATATATTTT. It translates to CASSLGSGNTIYF.

The rearrangement uses TRBV7-2 and TRBJ2-7; possibly TRBD1 for D (5 bases). V lost 5 bases and J 7 bases, leaving 15 bases between the germline ends. This CDR3 is 13 amino acids long. CDR1 and CDR2 from the germline V gene are SGHTA and FQGNSA. CDR3 sequence reads: CASSPGPQGEQYF. CDR3 in DNA: TGTGCCAGCAGCCCAGGGCCGCAGGGAGAGCAGTACTTC. The whole variable domain, filled in from reference TRBV7-2 and TRBJ2-7, reads GAGVSQSPSNKVTEKGKDVELRCDPISGHTALYWYRQSLGQGLEFLIYFQGNSAPDKSGLPSDRFSAERTGGSVSTLTIQRTQQEDSAVYLCASSPGPQGEQYFGPGTRLTVT.

The V and J genes are TRBV6-6 and TRBJ2-2; TRBD1 agrees at 7 bases. The CDR3 runs to 13 residues. Unmatched junction bases numbered 1, after V lost 5 bases and J lost 4 bases. Germline CDR1 reads MNHNY; CDR2 reads SVGAGI (reference sequence). CDR3 DNA sequence: TGTGCCAGCAGTCAGGGGGTCACCGGGGAGCTGTTTTTT. It specifies CASSQGVTGELFF.

This clone showed up just a few times. The chain employs TRBV20-1 and TRBJ1-6; D not resolved. Trimming took 3 bases from V and 17 from J, leaving 11 bases between them. This CDR3 spans 10 amino acids. The germline V gene encodes CDR1 DFQATT and CDR2 SNEGSKA (reference sequence). The CDR3 reads CSASPISFHF. The DNA of the CDR3 is TGCAGTGCTAGCCCTATAAGCTTCCACTTT.

This chain uses TRBV5-4 with TRBJ2-5, with 15 bases fitting TRBD2. Trimming took 4 bases from V and 2 from J; bases not matched to a gene: 12. Germline CDR1 and CDR2: SGHNT and YYREEE (reference sequence). The CDR3 is 19 residues long. CDR3 amino acids: CASSISGTSGRRTQETQYF. The CDR3 nucleotides are TGTGCCAGCAGCATTTCCGGGACTAGCGGGAGGCGGACTCAAGAGACCCAGTACTTC. Using reference TRBV5-4 and TRBJ2-5 for the parts outside the CDR3, the full variable domain is ETGVTQSPTHLIKTRGQQVTLRCSSQSGHNTVSWYQQALGQGPQFIFQYYREEENGRGNFPPRFSGLQFPNYSSELNVNALELDDSALYLCASSISGTSGRRTQETQYFGPGTRLLVL.

The chain has TRBV19 and TRBJ1-5; 9 positions agree with TRBD1. The V gene's germline CDR1 is LNHDA and CDR2 SQIVND (reference sequence). The CDR3 extends over 16 amino acids. The V gene end was trimmed by 3 bases and the J gene end by 5 bases; junction bases not matched to a gene: 8. The CDR3: CASSINAGQGDQPQHF. Written as DNA, the CDR3 is TGTGCCAGTAGTATTAATGCGGGACAGGGAGATCAGCCCCAGCATTTT.

The rearrangement links TRBV13 to TRBJ1-1, with 7 bases matching TRBD1. CDR3 length: 15 residues. CDR1 is PRHDT and CDR2 is FYEKMQ in the germline V gene (reference sequence). J gave up 4 bases and V 3 bases, and 8 bases lay outside the gene matches. Here the CDR3 reads CASSFRTGRSTEAFF. The CDR3, as DNA: TGTGCCAGCAGCTTTAGGACAGGACGAAGCACTGAAGCTTTCTTT.

Only one count was recorded for this clone. V usage is TRBV7-3 and J usage is TRBJ2-7; D unresolved. V shed 1 base and J shed 4 bases, with 11 bases lying between them. Germline CDR1 and CDR2: SGHTA and FQGTGA. This CDR3 has 14 amino acids. CDR3: CASSLISMAYEQYF. The CDR3 DNA reads as TGTGCCAGCAGCTTAATCAGCATGGCGTACGAGCAGTACTTC.

The chain carries TRBV10-3 and TRBJ1-2; D uncertain. The germline V and J ends were trimmed by 1 base and 6 bases, with 9 bases remaining between them. Germline V gene data show CDR1 as ENHRY and CDR2 as SYGVKD. The CDR3 spans 13 residues. CDR3 nucleotides: TGTGCCATCAGTGAGTTTCTATCGGATGGCTACACCTTC. It yields the protein CAISEFLSDGYTF.

V is TRBV4-2 and J is TRBJ2-1; D gene uncertain. The CDR3 consists of 14 residues. V lost 1 base and J 4 bases, leaving 8 bases between the germline ends. Germline V lookup: CDR1 LGHNA, CDR2 YNFKEQ. CDR3 DNA sequence: TGTGCCAGCAGCCAAGGGTTACAATACAATGAGCAGTTCTTC. Its protein is CASSQGLQYNEQFF.

This rearrangement joins TRBV28 to TRBJ2-1, with 8 bases matching TRBD2. Germline V gene sequence: CDR1 MDHEN, CDR2 SYDVKM. The CDR3 sequence is 15 residues long. V trimming: 6 bases; J trimming: 2 bases; junction bases outside the gene matches: 6. CDR3 coding DNA: TGTGCCAGCAGACAAGCGGGAGAGCCCTACAATGAGCAGTTCTTC. Translated: CASRQAGEPYNEQFF.

The gene calls are TRBV5-1 and TRBJ1-1; tentative D call: TRBD1 (6 bases). The CDR3 extends over 15 amino acids. The germline V gene encodes CDR1 SGHRS and CDR2 YFSETQ. Trimming took 2 bases from V and 4 from J, leaving 15 bases between them. The CDR3 spells CASSLFGQTSTEAFF. In nucleotides, the CDR3 is TGCGCCAGCAGCTTATTTGGACAGACGAGCACTGAAGCTTTCTTT.

V gene TRBV3-1 (or the pseudogene TRBV3-2) combines with J gene TRBJ2-7; 8 positions match TRBD1. The germline V gene encodes CDR1 LGHDT and CDR2 YNNKEL (reference sequence). The CDR3 extends over 15 amino acids. The ends lost 4 bases at V and 7 bases at J; junction bases unmatched: 12. In DNA form, the CDR3 reads TGTGCCAGCAGCCCGCGACAGGGGAGGACTCAAGAGCAGTACTTC. This codes for CASSPRQGRTQEQYF.

J is TRBJ1-6 and V is TRBV19; D might be TRBD1 (5 bases). CDR3 length equals 14 residues. The ends were cut back, 7 bases at V and 13 bases at J, with 20 bases in the middle. Germline CDR1 and CDR2: LNHDA and SQIVND (reference sequence). This chain's CDR3 is CASNNQRGLFPLHF. CDR3 DNA: TGTGCCAGTAACAATCAACGGGGCCTTTTTCCCCTCCACTTT.

The gene calls are TRBV4-3 and TRBJ2-3; TRBD1 might be the D (6 bases). Germline assignment: CDR1 LGHNA and CDR2 YSLEER. The CDR3 has 15 residues. The V gene lost 4 bases and the J gene lost 1 base, with 12 bases spanning the gap. Here the CDR3 reads CASSPLSGGTDTQYF. In nucleotides, the CDR3 is TGCGCCAGCAGCCCCTTATCAGGGGGCACAGATACGCAGTATTTT.

The V gene is TRBV30, the J gene TRBJ2-1; D may be TRBD2 (6 bases). Looked up from germline, CDR1 is GTSNPN and CDR2 is SVGIG (reference sequence). The CDR3 covers 14 residues. Between the trimmed V and J ends, which lost 5 bases and 7 bases, there was a span of 18 bases. CDR3 sequence (DNA): TGTGCCTGGGGGAGCGGGTCTCCTCCGAATGAGCAGTTCTTC. Encoded protein: CAWGSGSPPNEQFF. The full variable domain, rest sourced from reference TRBV30 and TRBJ2-1, is SQTIHQWPATLVQPVGSPLSLECTVEGTSNPNLYWYRQAAGRGLQLLFYSVGIGQISSEVPQNLSASRPQDRQFILSSKKLLLSDSGFYLCAWGSGSPPNEQFFGPGTRLTVL.

This rearrangement joins TRBV4-2 to TRBJ2-7; no firm D call. The CDR3 runs 14 residues. From germline, CDR1 is LGHNA and CDR2 YNFKEQ. Trimming removed 0 bases at V and 7 bases at J, with 13 bases between. The DNA for the CDR3 is TGTGCCAGCAGCCAAGATTACCGGACCGGGGAGCAGTACTTC. Translation gives CASSQDYRTGEQYF.

The chain links TRBV12-5 to TRBJ2-7, with D hard to call. This CDR3 has 14 amino acids. The V gene lost 4 bases and the J gene lost 0 bases, with 10 bases spanning the gap. Germline V gene lookup returns CDR1 LGHNT and CDR2 FRNRAP. In DNA, the CDR3 is TGTGCTAGTGGTTCCCCGCCAGGCTCCTACGAGCAGTACTTC. Protein sequence: CASGSPPGSYEQYF.

This chain connects TRBV29-1 to TRBJ2-3; weak D call: TRBD2 (5 bases). Trimming cost V 6 bases and J 7 bases, with 11 bases left between them. This CDR3 spans 11 amino acids. Germline V gene data show CDR1 as SQVTM and CDR2 as ANQGSEA. The CDR3 nucleotides are TGCAGCGTCTCTCCGGGGAATACGCAGTATTTT. Protein product: CSVSPGNTQYF.

This chain uses TRBV2 with TRBJ2-5; possible D gene TRBD2, 6 bases. The V gene's germline CDR1 is SNHLY and CDR2 FYNNEI. This CDR3 is 16 amino acids long. Trimming cost V 6 bases and J 3 bases, with 20 bases left between them. The CDR3 loop reads CASRFRAGSGKETQYF. The CDR3 bases are TGTGCCAGCAGGTTCCGGGCGGGGTCCGGGAAAGAGACCCAGTACTTC.

The rearrangement uses TRBV19 and TRBJ2-4, with D tentatively TRBD2 (6 bases). The CDR3 contains 13 residues. Germline loops: CDR1 LNHDA, CDR2 SQIVND (reference sequence). Trimming removed 1 base at V and 8 bases at J, with 9 bases between. CDR3 bases: TGTGCCAGTAGTATAGCGGGAGAGGACATTCAGTACTTC. Amino acids: CASSIAGEDIQYF.

The chain links TRBV11-2 to TRBJ2-3; 10 bases line up with TRBD2. Per germline, CDR1 SGHAT and CDR2 FQNNGV. Trimming cost V 5 bases and J 0 bases; bases outside gene matches: 5. The CDR3 sequence is 16 residues long. CDR3 sequence (DNA): TGTGCCAGCAGCCTAAAGACTAGCGGGAGCACAGATACGCAGTATTTT. This codes for CASSLKTSGSTDTQYF.

V usage is TRBV6-5 and J usage is TRBJ1-3; D unresolved. The CDR3 loop spans 14 amino acids. The ends were cut back, 6 bases at V and 1 base at J, with 10 bases in the middle. Germline CDR1 is MNHEY and CDR2 is SVGAGI. The DNA of the CDR3 is TGTGCCAGCAGGGGTACAAGTTCTGGAAACACCATATATTTT. Its translation is CASRGTSSGNTIYF.

The rearrangement links TRBV3-1 (or the pseudogene TRBV3-2) to TRBJ2-7; 9 bases map to TRBD2. The V and J ends lost 4 bases and 1 base, in that order; junction bases with no gene match: 8. The CDR3 contains 16 residues. Germline V lookup: CDR1 LGHDT, CDR2 YNNKEL (reference sequence). CDR3 in amino acids: CASSPRGAGGSYEQYF. The DNA of the CDR3 is TGTGCCAGCAGCCCGCGGGGAGCGGGGGGTTCCTACGAGCAGTACTTC.

The genes are TRBV10-3 and TRBJ2-7; D is possibly TRBD2 (6 bases). The V end was cut by 10 bases, the J end by 0 bases, with 13 bases between. This CDR3 is built from 13 residues. From germline, CDR1 is ENHRY and CDR2 SYGVKD. The CDR3 bases are TGTGCCACCGGGGGATTAAGCTCCTACGAGCAGTACTTC. It encodes CATGGLSSYEQYF.

V is TRBV19 and J is TRBJ2-1, with 7 bases lining up with TRBD1. V was pared by 3 bases and J by 1 base, with 12 bases of the junction left unmatched. CDR1 is LNHDA and CDR2 is SQIVND in the germline V gene (reference sequence). The CDR3 contains 18 residues. CDR3 DNA: TGTGCCAGTAGTATGGGACAGAGGAGCATTTTTTCCTACAATGAGCAGTTCTTC. This codes for CASSMGQRSIFSYNEQFF.

The V call is TRBV7-2, the J call TRBJ1-4; maybe TRBD1 (5 bases). Per the germline V gene, CDR1 is SGHTA and CDR2 is FQGNSA. V was pared by 0 bases and J by 8 bases, with 7 bases between. This CDR3 contains 13 residues. The CDR3 here is CASSLAREEKLFF. The CDR3 coding sequence is TGTGCCAGCAGCTTAGCCAGGGAAGAAAAACTGTTTTTT.

The chain has TRBV5-1 and TRBJ2-1, with 9 bases matching TRBD2. V was clipped by 1 base and J by 2 bases; unmatched bases: 1. Per the germline V gene, CDR1 is SGHRS and CDR2 is YFSETQ. This CDR3 has 15 residues. The CDR3 sequence: CASSLPSGTYNEQFF. The CDR3 coding sequence is TGCGCCAGCAGCTTGCCTAGCGGGACCTACAATGAGCAGTTCTTC.